Listed here are 27 T cell receptor beta chains from one sample, sequenced in a study of T cells after yellow fever vaccination. TCRdb analysed the 5' RACE reads with MiXCR anew, one entry per CDR3 protein. The table has approximately 300,000 distinct CDR3 sequences, around 6.8% seen once. Material: PBMCs, obtained about 41 days after the first yellow fever vaccination. Receptors were obtained from a man between 18 and 35 years old who received the YFV17D yellow fever vaccine.

This clonotype was recorded at least ten times. The V call is TRBV6-5, the J call TRBJ2-1, with TRBD1 identical over 12 bases. The CDR3 has 15 amino acids. Trimming at V came to 3 bases and at J to 9 bases, leaving 6 bases not matched to a gene. CDR1 is MNHEY, CDR2 SVGAGI, per germline. Here the CDR3 DNA reads TGTGCCAGCAGTTATAGGGACAGGGGGCGGGCTGAGCAGTTCTTC. Amino acids: CASSYRDRGRAEQFF.

The chain carries TRBV2 and TRBJ1-1; TRBD1 might be the D (5 bases). Germline CDR1 and CDR2: SNHLY and FYNNEI. This CDR3 is built from 11 residues. V lost 10 bases and J lost 6, with 12 bases in between. The CDR3 DNA reads TGTGCCACCTATGGGGGGGCTGAAGCTTTCTTT. Its translation: CATYGGAEAFF.

This clonotype was recorded many times. V gene TRBV7-9 combines with J gene TRBJ1-2; D remains ambiguous. The germline V gene encodes CDR1 SEHNR and CDR2 FQNEAQ (reference sequence). Trimming removed 2 bases from V and 3 bases from J, with 7 bases in between. The length of the CDR3 is 13 residues. The CDR3 bases are TGTGCCAGCAGCTTAAGGGATTACTATGGCTACACCTTC. Amino acids: CASSLRDYYGYTF.

This clonotype was detected a few times. This chain links TRBV28 with TRBJ1-5; a weak D match, TRBD1 (5 bases). The CDR3 contains 14 residues. Trimming stripped 4 bases from V and 9 bases from J, with 16 bases between. Germline V gives CDR1 MDHEN, CDR2 SYDVKM. CDR3: CASSWGVGKGPQHF. For the CDR3, the DNA is TGTGCCAGCAGTTGGGGGGTGGGTAAGGGGCCCCAGCATTTT.

This clonotype occurred many times. The junction does not match germline at one end; this may be a read error. The chain employs TRBV7-9 and TRBJ2-1, with unresolved D. Looked up from germline, CDR1 is SEHNR and CDR2 is FQNEAQ (reference sequence). The CDR3 has 14 amino acids. The CDR3 spells CASSDPSSYNEQFF. The CDR3 DNA sequence: TGTGCCAGCAGCGACCCGAGCTCCTATAATGAGCAGTTCTTC.

This clonotype was detected many times. The gene calls are TRBV5-1 and TRBJ2-5; 7 nucleotides align to TRBD1. Germline V gene sequence: CDR1 SGHRS, CDR2 YFSETQ. The CDR3 is 16 residues long. V lost 7 bases and J lost 1; bases outside the gene matches: 13. In nucleotides, the CDR3 is TGCGCCAGCCGTCACTCTGACAGGGTCCGCCAAGAGACCCAGTACTTC. Translating it yields CASRHSDRVRQETQYF.

The V gene is TRBV5-1, the J gene TRBJ2-1; D is tentatively TRBD1 or TRBD2 (5 bases each). The germline CDR1 and CDR2 sequences are SGHRS and YFSETQ. The CDR3 covers 14 residues. Trimming took 2 bases from V and 8 from J, leaving 14 bases between them. DNA of the CDR3: TGCGCCAGCAGCTTAACGCCCGGGGCCGATGAGCAGTTCTTC. Its protein product is CASSLTPGADEQFF. Complete variable domain (other parts from reference TRBV5-1 and TRBJ2-1): KAGVTQTPRYLIKTRGQQVTLSCSPISGHRSVSWYQQTPGQGLQFLFEYFSETQRNKGNFPGRFSGRQFSNSRSEMNVSTLELGDSALYLCASSLTPGADEQFFGPGTRLTVL.

This clonotype has just a few counts. This chain joins TRBV29-1 and TRBJ2-5; 7 bases line up with TRBD1. Germline CDR1 reads SQVTM; CDR2 reads ANQGSEA. Losses at the gene ends were 6 bases for V and 4 bases for J; bases not matched to a gene: 11. The CDR3 length is 14 residues. The CDR3 is CSVSKTGNGETQYF. The CDR3 nucleotides read TGCAGCGTGAGCAAGACAGGGAATGGAGAGACCCAGTACTTC.

This clonotype occurred a few times. The chain has TRBV5-1 and TRBJ2-2; the D is unclear. Per the germline V gene, CDR1 is SGHRS and CDR2 is YFSETQ. Deletions cut 0 bases from V and 0 bases from J, with 9 bases between. This CDR3 has 16 amino acids. CDR3 coding DNA: TGCGCCAGCAGCTTGGGACTTCACGCGAACACCGGGGAGCTGTTTTTT. Translating gives CASSLGLHANTGELFF.

CDR3 nucleotide sequence: TGTGCCAGCGGAGTAGCGGGGGTCTACGAGCAGTTCTTC. Protein sequence: CASGVAGVYEQFF. The chain links TRBV14 to TRBJ2-1; TRBD2 aligns across 9 bases. The CDR3 extends over 13 amino acids. With V trimmed by 8 bases and J by 10 bases, 9 bases remained unmatched. The germline V gene has CDR1 SGHDN and CDR2 FVKESK.

The chain has TRBV7-2 and TRBJ1-2; D is unclear. Trimming stripped 3 bases from V and 3 bases from J, with 11 bases between. Looked up from germline, CDR1 is SGHTA and CDR2 is FQGNSA. This CDR3 region has 14 residues. CDR3 DNA sequence: TGTGCCAGCAGCTTCAAGCCGGGTTACTATGGCTACACCTTC. This encodes CASSFKPGYYGYTF.

The sample holds a few counts of this clonotype. The chain joins TRBV20-1 to TRBJ1-1, with 8 nucleotides matching TRBD1. Trimming removed 6 bases from V and 9 bases from J; junction bases left unmatched: 9. Germline loops: CDR1 DFQATT, CDR2 SNEGSKA (reference sequence). The CDR3 has 12 amino acids. The CDR3 bases are TGCAGTGCCGAGGGGACAGGTGGGCAAGCTTTCTTT. Translating gives CSAEGTGGQAFF.

This clonotype turned up a few times. V and J are TRBV29-1 and TRBJ1-1, with D hard to call. The germline V and J ends were trimmed by 7 bases and 0 bases, with 12 bases remaining between them. The CDR3 runs 13 residues. Germline values: CDR1 SQVTM, CDR2 ANQGSEA. The CDR3 nucleotides are TGCAGCGCCTCATCAACCGTGAACACTGAAGCTTTCTTT. This translates into CSASSTVNTEAFF.

This clonotype was observed at least ten times. The chain carries TRBV10-3 and TRBJ2-3, with 7 bases fitting TRBD2. CDR1 and CDR2 from the germline V gene are ENHRY and SYGVKD. Germline trimming cut 0 bases from V and 1 base from J; bases unmatched to any gene: 4. CDR3 length: 16 amino acids. This CDR3 reads CAISESLAGGTDTQYF. The CDR3 region has the DNA TGTGCCATCAGTGAGTCGTTGGCGGGGGGCACAGATACGCAGTATTTT.

This clonotype was counted only a few times. V is TRBV20-1 and J is TRBJ2-1, with D possibly TRBD1 on 6 matching bases. Germline-derived CDR1 and CDR2 are DFQATT and SNEGSKA (reference sequence). The ends were cut back, 5 bases at V and 3 bases at J, with 11 bases in the middle. CDR3 length: 13 residues. The CDR3 sequence: CSALRDNYNEQFF. Here the CDR3 DNA reads TGCAGTGCTTTACGGGACAACTACAATGAGCAGTTCTTC.

This clonotype was observed a few times. The chain uses TRBV5-4 and TRBJ2-1; TRBD1 agrees at 10 bases. Looked up from germline, CDR1 is SGHNT and CDR2 is YYREEE (reference sequence). V lost 0 bases and J lost 5; bases outside the gene matches: 5. This CDR3 comprises 16 residues. CDR3 coding DNA: TGTGCCAGCAGCTTGGAGACAGGGGGCTGGAACAATGAGCAGTTCTTC. It specifies CASSLETGGWNNEQFF.

This clonotype came up a few times. The chain couples TRBV6-2 or TRBV6-3 to TRBJ2-3, with 9 bases aligning to TRBD2. Germline CDR1 MNHEY, CDR2 SVGEGT. This CDR3 region has 17 residues. V shed 4 bases and J 0 bases; nucleotides not matched to a gene: 8. The CDR3 nucleotides read TGTGCCAGCAGTTTGCCGTATCTAGCGGGGAGCACAGATACGCAGTATTTT. Protein product: CASSLPYLAGSTDTQYF.

This clonotype was observed a handful of times. The chain has TRBV7-2 and TRBJ2-1, with D perhaps given as TRBD1 or TRBD2 (6 bases each). V was clipped by 5 bases and J by 10 bases, with 15 bases between them. This CDR3 has 13 residues. Germline V gene sequence: CDR1 SGHTA, CDR2 FQGNSA. In nucleotides, the CDR3 is TGTGCCAGCAGCAGGAGGGACACAAACGAGCAGTTCTTC. It specifies CASSRRDTNEQFF.

DNA for the CDR3: TGCGCCAGCGGGGACCTAGTTGAAGCTTTCTTT. This gives the protein CASGDLVEAFF. The V and J genes are TRBV10-2 and TRBJ1-1; TRBD1 might be the D (5 bases). CDR3 size: 11 residues. Trimming removed 8 bases from V and 7 bases from J, with 11 bases in between. CDR1 is WSHSY, CDR2 SAAADI, per germline.

This chain links TRBV5-6 with TRBJ1-1; TRBD1 aligns across 7 bases. The CDR3 is 13 residues long. The germline V gene encodes CDR1 SGHDT and CDR2 YYEEEE. With V trimmed by 4 bases and J by 9 bases, 9 bases remained unmatched. The CDR3 bases are TGTGCCAGCAGCACTGGACAGGCCCTTCAAGCTTTCTTT. It is translated as CASSTGQALQAFF. Using reference TRBV5-6 and TRBJ1-1 for the parts outside the CDR3, the full variable domain is DAGVTQSPTHLIKTRGQQVTLRCSPKSGHDTVSWYQQALGQGPQFIFQYYEEEERQRGNFPDRFSGHQFPNYSSELNVNALLLGDSALYLCASSTGQALQAFFGQGTRLTVV.

This clonotype was picked up a small number of times. The CDR3 spells CASSPTEGAKYNEQFF. The CDR3 DNA sequence: TGTGCCAGCAGCCCTACCGAGGGGGCCAAATACAATGAGCAGTTCTTC. The J gene is TRBJ2-1, the V gene TRBV7-9, with 7 bases lining up with TRBD1. The CDR3 runs 16 residues. J lost 4 bases, V lost 5 bases, and 11 bases had no gene match. Germline CDR1 SEHNR, CDR2 FQNEAQ (reference sequence).

This clonotype was picked up a small number of times. The chain carries TRBV15 and TRBJ1-5, with D perhaps matching TRBD1 (6 bases). CDR3 length: 17 residues. The ends were cut back, 0 bases at V and 7 bases at J, with 19 bases in the middle. CDR1 and CDR2 (germline): LNHNV, YYDKDF (reference sequence). The CDR3 DNA sequence: TGTGCCACCAGCAGAGATGCAGGGGCTAAGCTCGGACAGCCCCAGCATTTT. Translated, it gives CATSRDAGAKLGQPQHF.

The chain links TRBV12-5 to TRBJ2-3; D not resolved. The CDR3 length is 14 residues. Germline lookup yields CDR1 LGHNT and CDR2 FRNRAP. Trimming left V 5 bases short and J 0 bases short, with 9 bases between. This chain's CDR3 is CASGMGISTDTQYF. CDR3 nucleotides: TGTGCTAGTGGTATGGGGATAAGCACAGATACGCAGTATTTT.

This clonotype was picked up many times. The V gene is TRBV5-1, the J gene TRBJ2-3, with a possible D match to TRBD2 (5 bases). V lost 4 bases and J lost 5, with 14 bases in between. From germline, CDR1 is SGHRS and CDR2 YFSETQ. The CDR3 is 14 amino acids. Written as DNA, the CDR3 is TGCGCCAGCAGCAATATGCCGGGGAGAGATACGCAGTATTTT. This gives the protein CASSNMPGRDTQYF.

This clonotype has a handful of counts. The chain couples TRBV7-9 to TRBJ2-2; D is undetermined. The ends were cut back, 5 bases at V and 6 bases at J, with 10 bases in the middle. The germline CDR1 and CDR2 sequences are SEHNR and FQNEAQ (reference sequence). CDR3 length: 13 amino acids. The CDR3 protein is CASSPSGSGELFF. CDR3 DNA: TGTGCCAGCAGCCCCAGTGGGTCCGGGGAGCTGTTTTTT.

As regards this clonotype: A much larger clone sits a single nucleotide away, making a read error possible. The chain has TRBV6-4 and TRBJ2-3, with D perhaps being TRBD1 or TRBD2 (5 bases each). This CDR3 is 16 amino acids long. The germline CDR1 and CDR2 sequences are MRHNA and SNTAGT. This CDR3 reads CASSDSGDGNSYTPYF. CDR3 nucleotides: TGTGCCAGCAGTGACTCGGGGGACGGCAACTCCTATACGCCGTATTTT.

The V and J genes are TRBV6-1 and TRBJ2-6; D not certain. Germline CDR1 reads MNHNS; CDR2 reads SASEGT. Trimming pared 3 bases from V and 0 bases from J, leaving 15 bases between. This CDR3 is 18 amino acids long. The CDR3 protein is CASSEGWTVSSGANVLTF. The CDR3 DNA reads TGTGCCAGCAGTGAGGGATGGACGGTGAGCTCTGGGGCCAACGTCCTGACTTTC.